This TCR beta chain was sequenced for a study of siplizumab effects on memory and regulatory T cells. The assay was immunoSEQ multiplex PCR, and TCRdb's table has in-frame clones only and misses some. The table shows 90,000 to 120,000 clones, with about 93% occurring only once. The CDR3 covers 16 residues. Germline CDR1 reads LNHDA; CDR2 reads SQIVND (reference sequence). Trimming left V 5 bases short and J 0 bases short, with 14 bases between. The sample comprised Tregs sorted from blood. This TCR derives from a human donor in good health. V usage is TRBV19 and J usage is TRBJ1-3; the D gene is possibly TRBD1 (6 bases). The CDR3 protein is CASSEPGHHSGNTIYF. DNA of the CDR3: TGTGCCAGTAGTGAACCGGGACATCACTCTGGAAACACCATATATTTT. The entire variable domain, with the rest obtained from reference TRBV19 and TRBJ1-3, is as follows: DGGITQSPKYLFRKEGQNVTLSCEQNLNHDAMYWYRQDPGQGLRLIYYSQIVNDFQKGDIAEGYSVSREKKESFPLTVTSAQKNPTAFYLCASSEPGHHSGNTIYFGEGSWLTVV.